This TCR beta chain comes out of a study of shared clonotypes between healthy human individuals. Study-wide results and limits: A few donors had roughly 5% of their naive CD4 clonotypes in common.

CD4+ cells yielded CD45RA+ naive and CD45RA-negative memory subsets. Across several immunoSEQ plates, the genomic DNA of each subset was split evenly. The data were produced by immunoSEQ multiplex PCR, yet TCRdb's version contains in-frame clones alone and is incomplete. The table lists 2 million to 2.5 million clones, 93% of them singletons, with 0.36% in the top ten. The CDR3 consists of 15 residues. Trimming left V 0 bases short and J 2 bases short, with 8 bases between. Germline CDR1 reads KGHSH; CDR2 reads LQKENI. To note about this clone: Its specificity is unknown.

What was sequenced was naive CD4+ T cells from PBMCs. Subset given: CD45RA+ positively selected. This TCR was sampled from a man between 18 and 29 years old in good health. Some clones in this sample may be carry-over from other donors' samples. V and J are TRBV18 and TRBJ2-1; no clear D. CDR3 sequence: CASSPPTGPYNEQFF. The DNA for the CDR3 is TGTGCCAGCTCACCACCTACGGGTCCCTACAATGAGCAGTTCTTC.